A selection of T cell receptor beta chains follows, all from one sample in a study of blood T cell repertoires in COVID-19. Produced via immunoSEQ multiplex PCR; TCRdb's table is partial and in-frame only. The sample holds some 50,000 clones, roughly nine tenths seen once. Material for sequencing was peripheral blood. The source is a man in his forties or fifties with active COVID-19. The CDR3 runs from the conserved cysteine through the conserved F or W. Fields, in order: D gene, J gene, clone size, V gene, CDR3 protein, CDR3 DNA. A D gene is named only where the DNA matches it firmly. Clone size is not always given. Where it is, it says once, few, many or a class for expanded clones.

D gene: NA
J gene: TRBJ2-3
clone size: NA
V gene: TRBV27
CDR3 protein: CASSHRADTDTQYF
CDR3 DNA: TGTGCCAGCAGTCACAGGGCAGACACAGATACGCAGTATTTT

D gene: TRBD1
J gene: TRBJ1-3
clone size: NA
V gene: TRBV7-9
CDR3 protein: CASAIRDRDNTIYF
CDR3 DNA: TGTGCCAGCGCCATCCGGGACAGAGATAACACCATATATTTT

D gene: NA
J gene: TRBJ1-1
clone size: NA
V gene: TRBV21-1
CDR3 protein: CASSPPGTGIADTEAFF
CDR3 DNA: TGTGCCAGCAGCCCCCCAGGGACAGGGATAGCGGACACTGAAGCTTTCTTT

D gene: TRBD1
J gene: TRBJ1-2
clone size: NA
V gene: TRBV19
CDR3 protein: CASSGQGLGYGYTF
CDR3 DNA: TGTGCCAGTAGTGGACAGGGGTTGGGCTATGGCTACACCTTC

D gene: TRBD1
J gene: TRBJ1-5
clone size: NA
V gene: TRBV2
CDR3 protein: CATGDREFQPQHF
CDR3 DNA: TGTGCCACCGGGGACAGGGAGTTTCAGCCCCAGCATTTT

D gene: NA
J gene: TRBJ2-2
clone size: NA
V gene: TRBV7-2
CDR3 protein: CASSLTGAGELFF
CDR3 DNA: TGTGCCAGCAGCTTAACGGGGGCCGGGGAGCTGTTTTTT

D gene: NA
J gene: TRBJ2-1
clone size: NA
V gene: TRBV7-2
CDR3 protein: CASSLIVGPSEQFF
CDR3 DNA: TGTGCCAGCAGCTTAATAGTGGGGCCGTCGGAGCAGTTCTTC

D gene: NA
J gene: TRBJ2-5
clone size: NA
V gene: TRBV6-1
CDR3 protein: CASSEEYRVQETQYF
CDR3 DNA: TGTGCCAGCAGTGAAGAATACAGGGTCCAAGAGACCCAGTACTTC

D gene: TRBD1
J gene: TRBJ2-2
clone size: NA
V gene: TRBV7-7
CDR3 protein: CASSQRLPGQGALNTGELFF
CDR3 DNA: TGTGCTAGCAGCCAGCGTCTTCCGGGACAGGGGGCGCTGAACACCGGGGAGCTGTTTTTT

D gene: NA
J gene: TRBJ1-5
clone size: NA
V gene: TRBV4-1
CDR3 protein: CASSHPQGSQPQHF
CDR3 DNA: TGCGCCAGCAGCCATCCCCAAGGGAGTCAGCCCCAGCATTTT

D gene: NA
J gene: TRBJ2-1
clone size: NA
V gene: TRBV10-2
CDR3 protein: CASSRDSRLNEQFF
CDR3 DNA: TGCGCCAGCAGCCGGGACTCCCGACTCAATGAGCAGTTCTTC

D gene: TRBD2
J gene: TRBJ2-5
clone size: few
V gene: TRBV2
CDR3 protein: CASRGWTSGETQYF
CDR3 DNA: TGTGCCAGCAGGGGCTGGACTAGCGGTGAGACCCAGTACTTC

D gene: NA
J gene: TRBJ2-5
clone size: NA
V gene: TRBV6-6
CDR3 protein: CATCRALKQETQYF
CDR3 DNA: TGTGCTACCTGCAGGGCCTTGAAACAAGAGACCCAGTACTTC

D gene: TRBD1
J gene: TRBJ1-2
clone size: few
V gene: TRBV10-2
CDR3 protein: CASSAVQGTGGRLNYGYTF
CDR3 DNA: TGCGCCAGCAGTGCAGTTCAGGGAACAGGGGGACGCCTTAACTATGGCTACACCTTC

D gene: NA
J gene: TRBJ1-5
clone size: once
V gene: TRBV11-1
CDR3 protein: CASSLGQGSHQPQHF
CDR3 DNA: TGTGCCAGCAGCTTGGGCCAGGGATCGCATCAGCCCCAGCATTTT

D gene: TRBD2
J gene: TRBJ2-1
clone size: NA
V gene: TRBV5-1
CDR3 protein: CASSINGRGYSYNEQFF
CDR3 DNA: TGCGCCAGCAGTATAAACGGGCGGGGGTACTCCTACAATGAGCAGTTCTTC

D gene: NA
J gene: TRBJ2-2
clone size: NA
V gene: TRBV5-5
CDR3 protein: CASSSNTGELFF
CDR3 DNA: TGTGCCAGCTCTTCTAACACCGGGGAGCTGTTTTTT

D gene: NA
J gene: TRBJ2-1
clone size: NA
V gene: TRBV7-9
CDR3 protein: CASSPDGLLNEQFF
CDR3 DNA: TGTGCCAGCAGCCCCGACGGACTTTTAAATGAGCAGTTCTTC

D gene: NA
J gene: TRBJ1-2
clone size: NA
V gene: TRBV28
CDR3 protein: CASSLRGYPNYGYTF
CDR3 DNA: TGTGCCAGCAGTTTAAGGGGGTACCCTAACTATGGCTACACCTTC

D gene: TRBD1
J gene: TRBJ2-3
clone size: NA
V gene: TRBV6-6
CDR3 protein: CASSYYGTGLADTQYF
CDR3 DNA: TGTGCCAGCAGTTACTACGGGACAGGGTTGGCAGATACGCAGTATTTT

D gene: TRBD1
J gene: TRBJ1-5
clone size: NA
V gene: TRBV24-1
CDR3 protein: CATSDAGTGSNQPQHF
CDR3 DNA: TGTGCCACCAGTGACGCTGGGACAGGGAGCAATCAGCCCCAGCATTTT